Each of the 9 T cell receptor beta chains below was sequenced from the same sample in a study of blood T cells in healthy people across ages. Primed by a sample-barcoded 5' primer and a J-beta primer mix, a second PCR proceeded for 7 to 11 cycles. A single record per CDR3 protein comes from TCRdb applying MiXCR to the 5' RACE reads. The table shows some 640,000 distinct CDR3 sequences, with around 31% occurring only once. The specimen sequenced was blood. These receptors came from a woman aged 80 or over in good health.

This clonotype was detected only a few times. The chain recombines TRBV9 with TRBJ1-1, with D possibly matching TRBD1 (5 bases). This CDR3 is built from 15 residues. The germline V gene encodes CDR1 SGDLS and CDR2 YYNGEE. V lost 0 bases and J 1 base, leaving 10 bases between the germline ends. The CDR3 reads CASSVAWGGNTEAFF. CDR3 nucleotide sequence: TGTGCCAGCAGCGTAGCGTGGGGGGGGAACACTGAAGCTTTCTTT.

This clonotype was counted a few times. The chain joins TRBV6-2 or TRBV6-3 to TRBJ2-2, with 10 bases matching TRBD1. V trimming: 2 bases; J trimming: 2 bases; junction bases outside the gene matches: 5. The CDR3 spans 17 residues. Germline loops: CDR1 MNHEY, CDR2 SVGEGT. The CDR3 spells CASSYKGTGANTGELFF. The CDR3 DNA sequence: TGTGCCAGCAGTTACAAAGGGACAGGGGCCAACACCGGGGAGCTGTTTTTT.

The V gene is TRBV5-1, the J gene TRBJ1-5; perhaps TRBD1 as D (5 bases). Trimming took 0 bases from V and 4 from J, leaving 11 bases between them. Germline CDR1 reads SGHRS; CDR2 reads YFSETQ. The CDR3 has 15 amino acids. CDR3 region: CASSLEVGGNQPQHF. In DNA, the CDR3 is TGCGCCAGCAGCTTGGAAGTTGGGGGGAATCAGCCCCAGCATTTT.

The V call is TRBV27, the J call TRBJ1-5; the match to TRBD1 covers 8 bases. Germline-derived CDR1 and CDR2 are MNHEY and SMNVEV (reference sequence). J was trimmed by 5 bases and V by 1 base; bases with no gene match: 10. The CDR3 totals 17 residues. Here the CDR3 reads CASSLWRTDRGDQPQHF. CDR3 DNA sequence: TGTGCCAGCAGTTTATGGAGGACCGACAGGGGCGATCAGCCCCAGCATTTT.

This clonotype has a count of ten or more. V usage is TRBV6-5 and J usage is TRBJ2-3, with D perhaps TRBD1 (6 bases). CDR3 size: 12 residues. Germline loops: CDR1 MNHEY, CDR2 SVGAGI. V gave up 9 bases and J gave up 4 bases, with 11 bases separating them. CDR3 loop: CASHRTADTQYF. The CDR3 bases are TGTGCCAGTCACAGGACAGCAGATACGCAGTATTTT.

The V and J genes are TRBV7-9 and TRBJ1-2; D gene ambiguous. The CDR3 covers 12 residues. In germline, CDR1 is SEHNR, CDR2 FQNEAQ (reference sequence). Trimming removed 1 base at V and 10 bases at J, with 10 bases between. This CDR3 is CASSLVGELYTF. CDR3 nucleotides: TGTGCCAGCAGCTTAGTTGGGGAACTCTACACCTTC. Together with reference TRBV7-9 and TRBJ1-2, the CDR3 gives the full variable domain: DTGVSQNPRHKITKRGQNVTFRCDPISEHNRLYWYRQTLGQGPEFLTYFQNEAQLEKSRLLSDRFSAERPKGSFSTLEIQRTEQGDSAMYLCASSLVGELYTFGSGTRLTVV.

A note on this clonotype: A much larger clone lies one base from this, so it may be a read error. The chain uses TRBV7-2 and TRBJ2-1, with D perhaps TRBD2 (6 bases). The V gene lost 4 bases and the J gene lost 4 bases, with 11 bases spanning the gap. Germline V gene data show CDR1 as SGHTA and CDR2 as FQGNSA. CDR3 size: 14 residues. CDR3 sequence (DNA): TGTGCCAGCAGCTGGGAGCGGGTTTACAATGAGCAGTTCTTC. Translating it yields CASSWERVYNEQFF. The variable domain in full, completed from reference TRBV7-2 and TRBJ2-1, reads GAGVSQSPSNKVTEKGKDVELRCDPISGHTALYWYRQSLGQGLEFLIYFQGNSAPDKSGLPSDRFSAERTGGSVSTLTIQRTQQEDSAVYLCASSWERVYNEQFFGPGTRLTVL.

This clonotype was counted a few times. The chain couples TRBV3-1 to TRBJ2-5; D tentatively reads TRBD1 or TRBD2 (5 bases each). Germline V CDR1 and CDR2: LGHDT, YNNKEL (reference sequence). V lost 1 base and J lost 11, with 17 bases in between. The CDR3 is made up of 14 amino acids. The CDR3 sequence: CASSQGASLGEQYF. The DNA for the CDR3 is TGTGCCAGCAGCCAAGGCGCTAGTCTGGGGGAGCAGTACTTC.

This clonotype was counted many times. The rearrangement uses TRBV20-1 and TRBJ2-3, with D tentatively TRBD1 (6 bases). The CDR3 totals 15 residues. V gave up 3 bases and J gave up 6 bases, with 19 bases separating them. From germline, CDR1 is DFQATT and CDR2 SNEGSKA (reference sequence). In DNA, the CDR3 is TGCAGTGCTAGTCGCTCAGGACAGCACCTGGATACGCAGTATTTT. This encodes CSASRSGQHLDTQYF.